The 32 T cell receptor beta chains listed next were all sequenced from one sample in a study of control samples from healthy donors and cancer patients. The table came from immunoSEQ multiplex PCR; TCRdb's copy has only in-frame clones and leaves some out. The data show 85,000 to 100,000 clones, approximately 78% seen once. Sequenced material: blood. These receptors were taken from a man aged 55-75 years in good health.

This rearrangement joins TRBV29-1 to TRBJ2-1, with D possibly matching TRBD2 (6 bases). This CDR3 comprises 19 residues. Germline V CDR1 and CDR2: SQVTM, ANQGSEA. Trimming took 0 bases from V and 6 from J, leaving 27 bases between them. The CDR3, as DNA: TGCAGCGTTGAAGATTCGGGGCTCCTAGCGCCATCCAGGCTCAATGAGCAGTTCTTC. As protein: CSVEDSGLLAPSRLNEQFF.

The chain joins TRBV2 to TRBJ2-1; a possible D gene is TRBD2 (6 bases). Trimming shortened V by 7 bases and J by 9 bases, and 19 bases separated the two germline ends. The germline CDR1 and CDR2 sequences are SNHLY and FYNNEI. The CDR3 totals 14 residues. In DNA form, the CDR3 reads TGTGCCAGCATTGAGCCTCGGGACTCCAGTGAGCAGTTCTTC. Translating gives CASIEPRDSSEQFF.

This sequence joins TRBV7-8 and TRBJ1-2; TRBD1 is a possible D gene (6 bases). This CDR3 is built from 17 residues. The V gene's germline CDR1 is SGHVS and CDR2 FQNEAQ. Trimming took 2 bases from V and 7 from J, leaving 23 bases between them. CDR3 amino acids: CASSLSQRGSSRSGYTF. CDR3 DNA: TGTGCCAGCAGCTTAAGTCAAAGGGGGTCGTCGCGGAGTGGCTACACCTTC.

The rearrangement uses TRBV5-1 and TRBJ1-5, with 12 bases fitting TRBD1. Germline-derived CDR1 and CDR2 are SGHRS and YFSETQ. The CDR3 spans 14 residues. Trimming at V came to 4 bases and at J to 7 bases, leaving 3 bases not matched to a gene. The CDR3 DNA reads as TGCGCCAGCAGCGAAGGGACAGGGGGCCAGCCCCAGCATTTT. It is translated as CASSEGTGGQPQHF.

The rearrangement links TRBV6-5 to TRBJ2-5, with a tentative D call TRBD1 (5 bases). Per germline, CDR1 MNHEY and CDR2 SVGAGI. This CDR3 contains 14 residues. With 0 bases removed from V and 5 bases from J, the gap between germline ends came to 10 bases. The CDR3 DNA reads as TGTGCCAGCAGTTACTCCAAGGGGCGGGAGACCCAGTACTTC. Translated, it gives CASSYSKGRETQYF.

This clone was seen more than once but under ten times. The CDR3: CASRRSVSNQPQHF. DNA for the CDR3: TGTGCCAGTAGGAGATCGGTTAGCAATCAGCCCCAGCATTTT. This chain uses TRBV19 with TRBJ1-5, with D unclear. The CDR3 has 14 amino acids. Deletions cut 6 bases from V and 0 bases from J, with 9 bases between. CDR1 LNHDA and CDR2 SQIVND come from the germline V gene (reference sequence).

This clone was recorded only once. The chain recombines TRBV6-5 with TRBJ1-4; 10 positions match TRBD1. Germline trimming cut 6 bases from V and 8 bases from J; bases unmatched to any gene: 9. The CDR3 contains 15 residues. Germline V gene data show CDR1 as MNHEY and CDR2 as SVGAGI. CDR3 amino acids: CASRDTGTGVEKLFF. The CDR3 DNA is TGTGCCAGCAGGGACACCGGGACAGGGGTAGAAAAACTGTTTTTT.

For this clone: The same CDR3 arises from other DNA sequences in this sample as well. V gene TRBV5-1 combines with J gene TRBJ2-7; D could derive from TRBD1 or TRBD2 (5 bases each). V lost 4 bases to trimming and J lost 7 bases, with 12 bases between them. There are 12 residues in the CDR3. Germline V lookup: CDR1 SGHRS, CDR2 YFSETQ. CDR3 sequence reads: CASSAARGEQYF. As DNA, the CDR3 is TGCGCCAGCAGCGCGGCGAGGGGAGAGCAGTACTTC.

The chain is built from TRBV4-2 and TRBJ1-1; weak D call: TRBD1 (5 bases). The CDR3 is 15 amino acids. The V gene's germline CDR1 is LGHNA and CDR2 YNFKEQ. V lost 6 bases, J lost 2 bases, and 16 bases lay in between. The CDR3 DNA reads TGTGCCAGCAGTCTCTACCTGACAGTTAACACTGAAGCTTTCTTT. Amino acids: CASSLYLTVNTEAFF.

In nucleotides, the CDR3 is TGTGCCTGGAGTGTAAGGGCAGGAAAGAACACTGAAGCTTTCTTT. Translated, it gives CAWSVRAGKNTEAFF. The V call is TRBV30, the J call TRBJ1-1; D unclear. Germline V gene sequence: CDR1 GTSNPN, CDR2 SVGIG (reference sequence). V was trimmed by 0 bases and J by 1 base, leaving 12 bases between them. The CDR3 runs to 15 residues.

The chain uses TRBV11-2 and TRBJ2-7, with unresolved D. This CDR3 region has 13 residues. Trimming took off 3 bases at V and 3 bases at J, with 9 bases between the two ends. Per the germline V gene, CDR1 is SGHAT and CDR2 is FQNNGV. CDR3 in amino acids: CASSLAELYEQYF. In DNA, the CDR3 is TGTGCCAGCAGCTTGGCGGAGCTCTACGAGCAGTACTTC.

The genes are TRBV5-1 and TRBJ1-1; 8 nucleotides line up with TRBD1. This CDR3 is 14 amino acids long. CDR1 is SGHRS and CDR2 is YFSETQ in the germline V gene. The V gene end was trimmed by 4 bases and the J gene end by 4 bases; junction bases not matched to a gene: 6. The CDR3 is CASSQGATGTEAFF. The CDR3 DNA reads as TGCGCCAGCAGCCAGGGGGCGACGGGCACTGAAGCTTTCTTT.

In its sample, this clone ranks as medium-sized. The V and J genes are TRBV13 and TRBJ2-7, with TRBD2 identical over 13 bases. Germline CDR1 is PRHDT and CDR2 is FYEKMQ (reference sequence). The CDR3 length is 14 residues. V was clipped by 5 bases and J by 4 bases; unmatched bases: 2. In DNA, the CDR3 is TGTGCCAGCAGCCGGACTAGCGGGAGTTACGAGCAGTACTTC. Its protein product is CASSRTSGSYEQYF.

V is TRBV5-4 and J is TRBJ2-3, with TRBD2 matching over 8 bases. This CDR3 spans 16 amino acids. Losses at the gene ends were 4 bases for V and 1 base for J; bases not matched to a gene: 8. Germline lookup yields CDR1 SGHNT and CDR2 YYREEE (reference sequence). This CDR3 reads CASSPSSGSGTDTQYF. In DNA, the CDR3 is TGTGCCAGCAGCCCCTCCAGCGGGAGTGGCACAGATACGCAGTATTTT.

V is TRBV7-6 and J is TRBJ2-5; TRBD1 matches at 8 bases. V shed 3 bases and J 5 bases; nucleotides not matched to a gene: 5. CDR3 size: 14 residues. The germline gives CDR1 SGHVS, CDR2 FNYEAQ. The CDR3 DNA is TGTGCCAGCAGCTTCGACAGGGGATATGAGACCCAGTACTTC. It specifies CASSFDRGYETQYF.

Points on this clone: An end of the junction differs from the germline gene, which may be a read error. The V gene is TRBV7-9, the J gene TRBJ1-3; 7 bases map to TRBD1. CDR1 is SEHNR and CDR2 is FQNEAQ in the germline V gene (reference sequence). The CDR3 consists of 13 residues. The CDR3 here is CASSQGVGRPLDF. The CDR3 DNA follows: TGTGCCAGCAGCCAGGGGGTGGGGCGTCCTTTGGATTTT.

The CDR3 here is CAISDPYRGGGNQPQHF. The CDR3 coding sequence is TGTGCCATCAGTGACCCTTATAGGGGTGGAGGCAATCAGCCCCAGCATTTT. The chain couples TRBV10-3 to TRBJ1-5; perhaps TRBD1 as D (5 bases). Germline V gives CDR1 ENHRY, CDR2 SYGVKD. The CDR3 is made up of 17 amino acids. Trimming took 3 bases from V and 2 from J, leaving 17 bases between them.

The CDR3 region has the DNA TGTGCCAGCAGCCACCAAGGAAGAGGGGCCCTCTCCTACAATGAGCAGTTCTTC. This gives the protein CASSHQGRGALSYNEQFF. The chain recombines TRBV4-2 with TRBJ2-1; D is tentatively TRBD1 or TRBD2 (5 bases each). Trimming removed 3 bases from V and 0 bases from J, with 18 bases in between. The germline V gene encodes CDR1 LGHNA and CDR2 YNFKEQ. This CDR3 has 18 residues.

The chain is built from TRBV15 and TRBJ2-3; the D is unclear. Germline-derived CDR1 and CDR2 are LNHNV and YYDKDF (reference sequence). V lost 0 bases and J lost 2, with 9 bases in between. CDR3 length: 15 amino acids. The CDR3 loop is CATSRDASTTDTQYF. As DNA, the CDR3 is TGTGCCACCAGCAGAGATGCATCCACCACAGATACGCAGTATTTT.

The genes are TRBV28 and TRBJ1-6; a possible D gene is TRBD1 (6 bases). Germline V gene data show CDR1 as MDHEN and CDR2 as SYDVKM. Deletions cut 3 bases from V and 0 bases from J, with 15 bases between. The CDR3 sequence is 18 residues long. DNA of the CDR3: TGTGCCAGCAGTTTGGGGCCAGGGGAAAGCTCCTATAATTCACCCCTCCACTTT. Translation: CASSLGPGESSYNSPLHF.

The chain joins TRBV9 to TRBJ1-1; TRBD1 agrees at 9 bases. J lost 3 bases, V lost 7 bases, and 4 bases had no gene match. Germline loops: CDR1 SGDLS, CDR2 YYNGEE. The CDR3 sequence is 13 residues long. The CDR3 coding sequence is TGTGCCAGCTCCGGGACAGGGTACACTGAAGCTTTCTTT. Its protein product is CASSGTGYTEAFF. The whole variable domain, filled in from reference TRBV9 and TRBJ1-1, reads DSGVTQTPKHLITATGQRVTLRCSPRSGDLSVYWYQQSLDQGLQFLIQYYNGEERAKGNILERFSAQQFPDLHSELNLSSLELGDSALYFCASSGTGYTEAFFGQGTRLTVV.

The V gene is TRBV5-4, the J gene TRBJ2-7; no firm D call. Deletions cut 6 bases from V and 7 bases from J, with 20 bases between. Germline V lookup: CDR1 SGHNT, CDR2 YYREEE (reference sequence). The CDR3 loop spans 14 amino acids. The CDR3 coding sequence is TGTGCCAGCAAGAAGGACCACCCCCTACTGGAGCAGTACTTC. Its protein product is CASKKDHPLLEQYF.

This clone was recorded a few times. The chain links TRBV6-1 to TRBJ2-4; possibly TRBD1 for D (7 bases). V was clipped by 3 bases and J by 8 bases, with 20 bases between them. Germline V gives CDR1 MNHNS, CDR2 SASEGT. CDR3 size: 16 residues. The DNA of the CDR3 is TGTGCCAGCAGTGAGGCGGGACAGCGAGGGGAATACATTCAGTACTTC. Amino acids: CASSEAGQRGEYIQYF.

This clone has just a few counts. This sequence joins TRBV19 and TRBJ1-5; the D is unclear. This CDR3 is 9 amino acids long. Per germline, CDR1 LNHDA and CDR2 SQIVND (reference sequence). Trimming stripped 8 bases from V and 9 bases from J, with 5 bases between. In DNA form, the CDR3 reads TGTGCCAGTCCTCGGCCCCAGCATTTT. Translation: CASPRPQHF.

The CDR3 reads CASTNRDRTYEQYF. As DNA, the CDR3 is TGTGCCAGCACCAACAGGGACAGAACCTACGAGCAGTACTTC. The genes are TRBV28 and TRBJ2-7; 7 bases map to TRBD1. CDR3 size: 14 residues. J was trimmed by 2 bases and V by 7 bases; bases with no gene match: 8. From germline, CDR1 is MDHEN and CDR2 SYDVKM. The full variable domain, rest sourced from reference TRBV28 and TRBJ2-7, is DVKVTQSSRYLVKRTGEKVFLECVQDMDHENMFWYRQDPGLGLRLIYFSYDVKMKEKGDIPEGYSVSREKKERFSLILESASTNQTSMYLCASTNRDRTYEQYFGPGTRLTVT.

The chain employs TRBV19 and TRBJ2-5, with 8 bases identical to TRBD1. CDR3 length: 16 amino acids. The V and J ends lost 5 bases and 5 bases, in that order; junction bases with no gene match: 13. Germline assignment: CDR1 LNHDA and CDR2 SQIVND (reference sequence). The CDR3 loop reads CASSEGSGQGWETQYF. CDR3 DNA: TGTGCCAGTAGTGAAGGCTCCGGACAGGGATGGGAGACCCAGTACTTC.

The V and J genes are TRBV7-9 and TRBJ2-7, with TRBD1 matching over 9 bases. This CDR3 spans 15 amino acids. CDR1 is SEHNR and CDR2 is FQNEAQ in the germline V gene (reference sequence). Germline trimming cut 5 bases from V and 2 bases from J; bases unmatched to any gene: 7. The CDR3 bases are TGTGCCAGCAGCCCCCGGGACAGGGTCCCCTACGAGCAGTACTTC. The encoded protein is CASSPRDRVPYEQYF.

The sample holds a few counts of this clone. This chain links TRBV18 with TRBJ2-5; D is possibly TRBD1 (5 bases). V was clipped by 2 bases and J by 2 bases, with 9 bases between them. Germline V gene lookup returns CDR1 KGHSH and CDR2 LQKENI. The length of the CDR3 is 14 residues. The CDR3 sequence is CASSPWAGQETQYF. In DNA, the CDR3 is TGTGCCAGCTCACCATGGGCAGGGCAAGAGACCCAGTACTTC.

The rearrangement uses TRBV15 and TRBJ2-2, with D possibly being TRBD2 (5 bases). Trimming shortened V by 8 bases and J by 5 bases, and 15 bases separated the two germline ends. CDR3 length equals 14 residues. Germline CDR1 LNHNV, CDR2 YYDKDF (reference sequence). Written as DNA, the CDR3 is TGTGCCACCCGGGCCCAACGGGATACCGGGGAGCTGTTTTTT. As protein: CATRAQRDTGELFF.

The chain carries TRBV27 and TRBJ1-2; D not resolved. Germline lookup yields CDR1 MNHEY and CDR2 SMNVEV (reference sequence). CDR3 length: 14 residues. V was trimmed by 2 bases and J by 0 bases, leaving 7 bases between them. This CDR3 reads CASSLGGANYGYTF. The CDR3 region has the DNA TGTGCCAGCAGTTTAGGTGGTGCTAACTATGGCTACACCTTC.

The chain recombines TRBV28 with TRBJ2-5, with 11 bases matching TRBD2. V gave up 5 bases and J gave up 4 bases; unmatched junction bases: 3. The CDR3 runs to 14 residues. Germline CDR1 MDHEN, CDR2 SYDVKM. This CDR3 reads CASSVAGGRETQYF. DNA for the CDR3: TGTGCCAGCAGTGTAGCGGGGGGGCGAGAGACCCAGTACTTC.

The gene calls are TRBV27 and TRBJ2-1; D not resolved. The CDR3 sequence is 15 residues long. Germline-derived CDR1 and CDR2 are MNHEY and SMNVEV (reference sequence). V dropped 2 bases and J dropped 2 bases, with 10 bases sitting between them. The CDR3 sequence: CASSLRSSPYNEQFF. The CDR3 DNA is TGTGCCAGCAGTTTAAGGAGCAGCCCCTACAATGAGCAGTTCTTC.